Sequencing of this T cell receptor beta chain was carried out in a study of T cells in Graves' hyperthyroidism and ophthalmopathy. This clonotype is a singleton in its sample. With 3 bases removed from V and 3 bases from J, the gap between germline ends came to 14 bases. From germline, CDR1 is MDHEN and CDR2 SYDVKM. There are 15 residues in the CDR3. RNA transcripts served as the template for amplifying TCR beta CDR3 regions. The TCR CDR3 first-round RT-PCR relied on the HTBI primer set. TCRdb re-called the multiplex PCR reads with MiXCR, one entry per CDR3 protein. The table shows about half a million distinct CDR3 sequences, with roughly 20% occurring only once.

The chain combines TRBV28 with TRBJ1-1, with D possibly TRBD1 on 5 matching bases. The source is a man younger than 30 with Graves' hyperthyroidism. Sequencing was performed on blood. CDR3 in amino acids: CASSFSSGPDTEAFF. Written as DNA, the CDR3 is TGTGCCAGCAGTTTTTCGTCAGGGCCGGACACTGAAGCTTTCTTT. Using reference TRBV28 and TRBJ1-1 for the parts outside the CDR3, the full variable domain is DVKVTQSSRYLVKRTGEKVFLECVQDMDHENMFWYRQDPGLGLRLIYFSYDVKMKEKGDIPEGYSVSREKKERFSLILESASTNQTSMYLCASSFSSGPDTEAFFGQGTRLTVV.